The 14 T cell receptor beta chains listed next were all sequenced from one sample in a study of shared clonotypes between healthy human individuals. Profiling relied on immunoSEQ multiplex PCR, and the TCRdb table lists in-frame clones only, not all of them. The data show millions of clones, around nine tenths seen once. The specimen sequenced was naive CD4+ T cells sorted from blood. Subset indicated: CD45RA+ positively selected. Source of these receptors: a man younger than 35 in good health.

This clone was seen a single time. CDR3: CASSPGGYNEKLFF. The CDR3 DNA is TGTGCCAGCAGTCCCGGGGGCTATAATGAAAAACTGTTTTTT. This chain links TRBV28 with TRBJ1-4; D might be TRBD1 (6 bases). The CDR3 runs 14 residues. In germline, CDR1 is MDHEN, CDR2 SYDVKM. The V and J ends lost 5 bases and 4 bases respectively, with 11 bases between them.

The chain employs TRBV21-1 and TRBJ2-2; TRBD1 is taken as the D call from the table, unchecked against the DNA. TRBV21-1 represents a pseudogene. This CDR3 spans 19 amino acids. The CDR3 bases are TGTGCCAGCAGCAAAGGGGGACGGGACACTTTTTCCCTTACCGGGGAGCTGTTTTTT. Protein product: CASSKGGRDTFSLTGELFF.

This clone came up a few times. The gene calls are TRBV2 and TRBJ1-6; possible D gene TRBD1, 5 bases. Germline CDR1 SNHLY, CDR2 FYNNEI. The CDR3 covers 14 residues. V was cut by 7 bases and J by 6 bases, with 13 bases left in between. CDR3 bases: TGTGCCAGCACCCCGGGACGGCTTAATTCACCCCTCCACTTT. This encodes CASTPGRLNSPLHF.

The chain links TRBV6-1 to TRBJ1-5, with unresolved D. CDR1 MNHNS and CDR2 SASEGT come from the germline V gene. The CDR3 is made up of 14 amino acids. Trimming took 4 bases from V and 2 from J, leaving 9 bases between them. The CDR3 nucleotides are TGTGCCAGCAGTGCGACTGTGGGCAATCAGCCCCAGCATTTT. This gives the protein CASSATVGNQPQHF.

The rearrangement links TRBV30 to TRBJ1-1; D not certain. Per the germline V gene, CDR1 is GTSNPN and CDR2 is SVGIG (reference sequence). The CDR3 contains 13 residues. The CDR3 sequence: CAQNLAPGTEAFF. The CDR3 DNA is TGTGCTCAAAACCTGGCCCCTGGGACTGAAGCTTTCTTT.

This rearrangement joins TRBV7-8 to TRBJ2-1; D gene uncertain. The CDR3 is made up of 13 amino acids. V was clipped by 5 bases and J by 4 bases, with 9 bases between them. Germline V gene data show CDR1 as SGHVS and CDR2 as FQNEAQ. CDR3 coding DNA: TGTGCCAGCAGCGCAGGACCTTACAATGAGCAGTTCTTC. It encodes CASSAGPYNEQFF.

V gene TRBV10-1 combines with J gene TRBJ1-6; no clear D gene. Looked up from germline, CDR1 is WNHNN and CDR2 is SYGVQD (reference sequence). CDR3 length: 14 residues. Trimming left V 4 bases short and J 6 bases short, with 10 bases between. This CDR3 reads CASSVGKANSPLHF. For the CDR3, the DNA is TGCGCCAGCAGTGTGGGGAAGGCTAATTCACCCCTCCACTTT.

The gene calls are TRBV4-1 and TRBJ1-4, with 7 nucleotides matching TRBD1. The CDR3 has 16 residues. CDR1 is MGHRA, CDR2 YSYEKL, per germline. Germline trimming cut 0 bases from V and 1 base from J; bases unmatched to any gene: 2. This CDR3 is CASSQDQGETNEKLFF. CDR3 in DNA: TGCGCCAGCAGCCAAGATCAGGGGGAAACTAATGAAAAACTGTTTTTT.

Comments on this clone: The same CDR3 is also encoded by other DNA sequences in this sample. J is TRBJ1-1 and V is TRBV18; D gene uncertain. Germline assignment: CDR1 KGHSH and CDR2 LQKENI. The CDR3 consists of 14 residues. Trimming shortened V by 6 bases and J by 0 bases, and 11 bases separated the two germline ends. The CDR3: CASSPTNMNTEAFF. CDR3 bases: TGTGCCAGCTCGCCGACAAACATGAACACTGAAGCTTTCTTT. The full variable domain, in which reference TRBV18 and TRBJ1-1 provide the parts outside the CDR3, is NAGVMQNPRHLVRRRGQEARLRCSPMKGHSHVYWYRQLPEEGLKFMVYLQKENIIDESGMPKERFSAEFPKEGPSILRIQQVVRGDSAAYFCASSPTNMNTEAFFGQGTRLTVV.

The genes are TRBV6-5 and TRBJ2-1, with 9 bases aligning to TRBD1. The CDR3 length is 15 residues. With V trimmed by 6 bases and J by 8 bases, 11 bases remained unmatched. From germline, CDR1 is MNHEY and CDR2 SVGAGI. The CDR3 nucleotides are TGTGCCAGCAGCCAGGGACAGGGAAGACTCGATGAGCAGTTCTTC. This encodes CASSQGQGRLDEQFF.

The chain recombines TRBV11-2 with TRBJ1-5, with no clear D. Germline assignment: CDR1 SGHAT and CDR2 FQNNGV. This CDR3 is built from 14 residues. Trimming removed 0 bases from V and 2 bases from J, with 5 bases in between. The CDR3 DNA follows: TGTGCCAGCAGCTTAGATGAGGGCAATCAGCCCCAGCATTTT. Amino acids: CASSLDEGNQPQHF.

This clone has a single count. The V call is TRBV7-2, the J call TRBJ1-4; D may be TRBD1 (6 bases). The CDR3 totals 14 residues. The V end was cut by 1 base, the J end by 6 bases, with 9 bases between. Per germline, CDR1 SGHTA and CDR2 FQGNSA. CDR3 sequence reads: CASSLGGQDEKLFF. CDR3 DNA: TGTGCCAGCAGCTTAGGGGGGCAGGATGAAAAACTGTTTTTT.

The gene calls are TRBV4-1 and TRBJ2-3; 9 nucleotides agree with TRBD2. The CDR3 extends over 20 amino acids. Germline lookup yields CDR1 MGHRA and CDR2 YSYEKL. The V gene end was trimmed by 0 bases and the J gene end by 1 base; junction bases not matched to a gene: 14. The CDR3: CASSQEIEIAGVVGTDTQYF. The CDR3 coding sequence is TGCGCCAGCAGCCAAGAAATTGAGATAGCGGGGGTGGTAGGCACAGATACGCAGTATTTT.

CDR3 in amino acids: CASSHQPGRAGVTDTQYF. CDR3 DNA: TGTGCCAGCAGCCACCAACCGGGGCGAGCGGGGGTCACAGATACGCAGTATTTT. The chain joins TRBV14 to TRBJ2-3; 8 nucleotides align to TRBD2. V gave up 3 bases and J gave up 2 bases; unmatched junction bases: 13. Germline loops: CDR1 SGHDN, CDR2 FVKESK. The CDR3 is made up of 18 amino acids.